The clone carrying this TCR beta chain was observed many times. What it binds is not known. This entry comes from a study of T cell repertoires in cytomegalovirus infection. Overall study: Recently identified HLA-C-restricted and well-studied HLA-B-restricted CMV epitopes were used.

This CDR3 has 13 residues. V was trimmed by 6 bases and J by 0 bases, leaving 8 bases between them. From the reads, TCRdb called clonotypes with MiXCR, one entry per CDR3 protein. The repertoire includes roughly 150,000 distinct CDR3 sequences, about 31% of them detected once, and about 50% sits in the top ten. The TCR comes from a human donor in good health (CMV status not recorded). Some clones in this sample may be carry-over from other donors' samples. This sequence joins TRBV12-3 or TRBV12-4 and TRBJ2-5; D not certain. Sample: CD8+ T cells from cultured PBMCs, taken from culture after CMV antigen stimulation. CDR3 coding DNA: TGTGCCAGCAGCTCCGGACACCAAGAGACCCAGTACTTC. Translated: CASSSGHQETQYF.